The 22 T cell receptor beta chains below come from one sample, sequenced in a study of blood T cells in healthy people across ages. For the second PCR, which ran for roughly 6 to 12 cycles, a sample-barcoded 5' primer and a J-beta primer mix were used. MiXCR, applied by TCRdb to the 5' RACE reads, yields one record per CDR3 protein. The table lists around 990,000 distinct CDR3 sequences, around two fifths of them singletons. Sequencing was carried out using blood. These receptors were taken from a man between 18 and 29 years old in good health.

A few counts support this clonotype. The V call is TRBV27, the J call TRBJ1-2; D is uncertain. This CDR3 contains 16 residues. The germline V and J ends were trimmed by 2 bases and 0 bases, with 13 bases remaining between them. Germline V gene sequence: CDR1 MNHEY, CDR2 SMNVEV (reference sequence). Here the CDR3 reads CASSLTGETSNYGYTF. CDR3 DNA: TGTGCCAGCAGTTTAACCGGCGAGACCTCTAACTATGGCTACACCTTC.

This sequence joins TRBV5-1 and TRBJ1-1; TRBD1 might be the D (6 bases). CDR3 length: 16 residues. V shed 6 bases and J shed 10 bases, with 28 bases lying between them. In germline, CDR1 is SGHRS, CDR2 YFSETQ. DNA of the CDR3: TGCGCCAGCAATGCAGGGGTATCGGACAGTCTATTGGGAGCTTTCTTT. Its translation is CASNAGVSDSLLGAFF. Full variable domain (rest looked up from reference TRBV5-1 and TRBJ1-1): KAGVTQTPRYLIKTRGQQVTLSCSPISGHRSVSWYQQTPGQGLQFLFEYFSETQRNKGNFPGRFSGRQFSNSRSEMNVSTLELGDSALYLCASNAGVSDSLLGAFFGQGTRLTVV.

On this clonotype: Just one base apart from a much larger clone, this may be a read error. The J gene is TRBJ2-7, the V gene TRBV13, with D uncertain. The end of the DNA aligns better with TRBJ2-5, so the J call may be wrong. The CDR3 extends over 12 amino acids. Germline CDR1 PRHDT, CDR2 FYEKMQ (reference sequence). The CDR3: CAGSFPEETQYF. The CDR3, as DNA: TGTGCCGGCAGCTTCCCTGAAGAGACCCAGTACTTC.

This clonotype came up a few times. This rearrangement joins TRBV4-1 to TRBJ2-1; a possible D gene is TRBD2 (5 bases). The CDR3 has 16 amino acids. The V gene lost 0 bases and the J gene lost 6 bases, with 15 bases spanning the gap. CDR1 and CDR2 (germline): MGHRA, YSYEKL. CDR3: CASSQDFGEWANEQFF. CDR3 bases: TGCGCCAGCAGCCAAGATTTCGGGGAATGGGCCAATGAGCAGTTCTTC.

This clonotype was picked up many times. The rearrangement joins TRBV27 to TRBJ2-1; D unresolved. V was cut by 7 bases and J by 5 bases, with 9 bases left in between. In germline, CDR1 is MNHEY, CDR2 SMNVEV (reference sequence). The CDR3 is 12 residues long. CDR3 DNA sequence: TGTGCCAGCACGGGCAGTCACAATGAGCAGTTCTTC. This encodes CASTGSHNEQFF.

The chain employs TRBV7-2 and TRBJ1-6; D gene unclear. The V end was cut by 5 bases, the J end by 8 bases, with 13 bases between. Per the germline V gene, CDR1 is SGHTA and CDR2 is FQGNSA. The CDR3 contains 14 residues. The CDR3 DNA is TGTGCCAGCAGCGTAAACGTTAAGGATTCACCCCTCCACTTT. It yields the protein CASSVNVKDSPLHF.

Details on this clonotype: Germline is not matched at one junction end, which may reflect a read error. The chain combines TRBV14 with TRBJ2-3, with D perhaps TRBD2 (5 bases). The germline V gene has CDR1 SGHDN and CDR2 FVKESK. This CDR3 is 14 amino acids long. The CDR3 DNA follows: TGTGCCGGCAGCCAAGGAGGACCGTCCGATACGCAGTATTTT. It yields the protein CAGSQGGPSDTQYF. The full variable domain, rest sourced from reference TRBV14 and TRBJ2-3, is EAGVTQFPSHSVIEKGQTVTLRCDPISGHDNLYWYRRVMGKEIKFLLHFVKESKQDESGMPNNRFLAERTGGTYSTLKVQPAELEDSGVYFCAGSQGGPSDTQYFGPGTRLTVL.

The chain uses TRBV10-3 and TRBJ2-7; perhaps TRBD1 as D (5 bases). The germline V gene has CDR1 ENHRY and CDR2 SYGVKD. The CDR3 extends over 15 amino acids. Trimming took off 4 bases at V and 12 bases at J, with 25 bases between the two ends. CDR3 DNA sequence: TGTGCCATCAGTGGCCTAAAGGCACCTCAAGAAGGGGTGTACTTC. This sequence encodes CAISGLKAPQEGVYF.

The rearrangement uses TRBV5-1 and TRBJ1-2, with a tentative D call TRBD1 (6 bases). CDR1 is SGHRS and CDR2 is YFSETQ in the germline V gene. With 0 bases removed from V and 7 bases from J, the gap between germline ends came to 25 bases. This CDR3 spans 18 amino acids. This chain's CDR3 is CASSLGFTGASYMSGYTF. The CDR3 nucleotides are TGCGCCAGCAGCTTGGGCTTTACGGGGGCGAGTTACATGTCTGGCTACACCTTC.

A few counts support this clonotype. Written as DNA, the CDR3 is TGTGCCAGCAGTTTGGTTGAGGGAGGGGTCCCGTACTTC. The encoded protein is CASSLVEGGVPYF. This sequence joins TRBV27 and TRBJ2-7, with 7 bases matching TRBD2. CDR1 and CDR2 (germline): MNHEY, SMNVEV (reference sequence). The CDR3 totals 13 residues. Trimming cost V 3 bases and J 12 bases; bases outside gene matches: 11.

This chain connects TRBV5-1 to TRBJ2-4; D is undetermined. CDR1 is SGHRS, CDR2 YFSETQ, per germline. The CDR3 has 13 amino acids. V shed 9 bases and J shed 13 bases, with 23 bases lying between them. Here the CDR3 reads CATTGPIFYGQYF. As DNA, the CDR3 is TGCGCCACCACCGGGCCCATCTTCTACGGGCAGTACTTC.

This clonotype appeared a few times. CDR3: CASSYGTGKSEQYF. In nucleotides, the CDR3 is TGTGCCAGCAGTTACGGGACAGGGAAGTCCGAGCAGTACTTC. The chain joins TRBV6-6 to TRBJ2-7; 9 bases fit TRBD1. The CDR3 extends over 14 amino acids. Germline CDR1 reads MNHNY; CDR2 reads SVGAGI (reference sequence). V shed 2 bases, J shed 6 bases, and the junction held 5 bases outside the gene matches.

This sequence joins TRBV20-1 and TRBJ1-1; D is perhaps TRBD1 (5 bases). Deletions cut 6 bases from V and 8 bases from J, with 13 bases between. The CDR3 is 11 residues long. Germline V gives CDR1 DFQATT, CDR2 SNEGSKA (reference sequence). CDR3 DNA sequence: TGCAGTGCGTACGAGCGGGGGGAAGCTTTCTTT. Residues: CSAYERGEAFF.

The chain employs TRBV20-1 and TRBJ1-6; tentatively, D is TRBD1 (6 bases). This CDR3 spans 14 amino acids. From germline, CDR1 is DFQATT and CDR2 SNEGSKA (reference sequence). V lost 3 bases to trimming and J lost 7 bases, with 13 bases between them. The CDR3 spells CSASSWGANSPLHF. The CDR3 coding sequence is TGCAGTGCTAGCTCTTGGGGGGCCAATTCACCCCTCCACTTT.

This clonotype turned up a few times. Compared with germline, one end of the junction differs, possibly owing to a read error. The genes are TRBV2 and TRBJ2-3; weak D call: TRBD1 (6 bases). The CDR3 contains 13 residues. Germline V gene lookup returns CDR1 SNHLY and CDR2 FYNNEI. The CDR3 spells CASMRGLEDAQYF. DNA of the CDR3: TGTGCCAGCATGAGGGGGTTAGAAGATGCGCAGTATTTT. The variable domain in full, completed from reference TRBV2 and TRBJ2-3, reads EPEVTQTPSHQVTQMGQEVILRCVPISNHLYFYWYRQILGQKVEFLVSFYNNEISEKSEIFDDQFSVERPDGSNFTLKIRSTKLEDSAMYFCASMRGLEDAQYFGPGTRLTVL.

Details on this clonotype: A much larger clone lies one base from this, so it may be a read error. This chain connects TRBV24-1 to TRBJ2-1, with D possibly TRBD2 on 5 matching bases. With 5 bases removed from V and 5 bases from J, the gap between germline ends came to 21 bases. The CDR3 contains 17 residues. The germline CDR1 and CDR2 sequences are KGHDR and SFDVKD. The CDR3, as DNA: TGTGCCACCAGTGGGTCCGTCCCTCTTGGGAGTAACAATGAGCAGTTCTTC. It specifies CATSGSVPLGSNNEQFF.

This chain connects TRBV6-1 to TRBJ2-3; D is uncertain. Germline assignment: CDR1 MNHNS and CDR2 SASEGT. This CDR3 comprises 15 residues. V was trimmed by 6 bases and J by 1 base, leaving 14 bases between them. The CDR3 DNA reads TGTGCCAGCAGGATAAGGGATCTGGGCACAGATACGCAGTATTTT. Amino acids: CASRIRDLGTDTQYF.

This chain uses TRBV30 with TRBJ1-2; perhaps TRBD1 as D (6 bases). With 4 bases removed from V and 4 bases from J, the gap between germline ends came to 10 bases. The CDR3 has 12 residues. Germline V gene lookup returns CDR1 GTSNPN and CDR2 SVGIG (reference sequence). CDR3 DNA sequence: TGTGCCTGGACCAGGGGAATCTATGGCTACACCTTC. Translated, it gives CAWTRGIYGYTF.

This clonotype was seen just once. The junction and the germline gene differ at one end; a read error may be behind it. V and J are TRBV5-1 and TRBJ2-1, with 10 bases matching TRBD2. The CDR3 is 19 residues long. CDR1 and CDR2 from the germline V gene are SGHRS and YFSETQ. CDR3 sequence reads: CTSGGGTTSGFGSYNEQFF. The CDR3 region has the DNA TGCACCAGCGGGGGAGGGACGACTAGCGGGTTTGGCTCCTACAATGAGCAGTTCTTC.

This chain joins TRBV6-2 or TRBV6-3 and TRBJ2-5; D not certain. Germline CDR1 is MNHEY and CDR2 is SVGEGT. V shed 6 bases and J shed 5 bases, with 13 bases lying between them. The CDR3 is 13 amino acids. CDR3 residues: CASRRSTLETQYF. The CDR3 coding sequence is TGTGCCAGCAGGAGATCTACGTTGGAGACCCAGTACTTC.

The chain recombines TRBV9 with TRBJ1-2; tentatively, D is TRBD1 (5 bases). The CDR3 length is 13 residues. Germline CDR1 SGDLS, CDR2 YYNGEE. Trimming took off 3 bases at V and 6 bases at J, with 12 bases between the two ends. In nucleotides, the CDR3 is TGTGCCAGCAGCGCGTACAAGACAGATGGCTACACCTTC. Translating it yields CASSAYKTDGYTF.

The genes are TRBV28 and TRBJ2-1; D gene unclear. With the DNA end fitting TRBJ2-7 better, the J assignment may be wrong. Germline loops: CDR1 MDHEN, CDR2 SYDVKM. The CDR3 is 18 amino acids. Here the CDR3 DNA reads TGTGCCAGCAGTTCCTTTAGCTTGCTGGCGGTCTCCTACAATGAGCAGTACTTC. This codes for CASSSFSLLAVSYNEQYF.